This T cell receptor beta chain was documented in a study of T cells in Graves' hyperthyroidism and ophthalmopathy. Turning to the study itself: Peripheral blood was taken when the disease was first diagnosed, before any treatment began.

Germline assignment: CDR1 DFQATT and CDR2 SNEGSKA (reference sequence). The germline V and J ends were trimmed by 6 bases and 1 base, with 13 bases remaining between them. The CDR3 has 14 residues. Authors of the study amplified TCR beta CDR3 regions from RNA transcripts. The HTBI set primed first-round TCR CDR3 RT-PCR. TCRdb re-derived calls from the multiplex PCR reads in MiXCR, one entry per CDR3 protein. The repertoire holds about 350,000 distinct CDR3 sequences, with approximately 14% as singletons. Many counts were recorded for this clonotype. This sequence originates from a woman in her twenties or thirties with Graves' hyperthyroidism. The source material was blood. The chain uses TRBV20-1 and TRBJ2-1, with a tentative D call TRBD1 (6 bases). The chain's CDR3 is CSALKGESYNEQFF. CDR3 DNA: TGCAGTGCCCTCAAGGGGGAGTCCTACAATGAGCAGTTCTTC.